Sequencing of this T cell receptor beta chain was carried out in a study of T cell responses to AZD1222 COVID-19 vaccine (dated by TCRdb to the early 2020s). For the study in its entirety: AZD1222 recipients given second doses at about 4 weeks or at about 12 weeks were pooled, since spike-specific TCR depth and breadth were not found to differ between the two schedules. TCR sequencing was performed for 230 to 250 trial participants, of whom 200 to 210 were given two doses of AZD1222 and approximately 26 were given two doses of MenACWY control vaccine. Trial participants were enrolled into age subgroups of 18-55, 56-69 and 70-plus years, which contained about 150, 28 and 57 TCR-sequenced participants, respectively.

Overall study outcomes, separate from this receptor: The 56-69-year group was small, and its depth increase did not reach significance, likely because of low power. Because no samples from the day 14 peak response were available, repertoires could be characterized only after the peak T cell response. The vaccine-associated CD4 TCRs covered the entire spike protein, and the dominant responses fell in regions 160-218 and 743-854. Conclusions about previously exposed vaccinees are limited, since just five to seven AZD1222 recipients were seropositive for SARS-CoV-2 at baseline. Most participants were white British and females outnumbered males, and the authors suggested that clonal diversity may have been underestimated. After two AZD1222 doses, spike-specific TCR breadth and depth were significantly higher than at day 0 and than in MenACWY recipients. Reportedly, close to half of the unique spike-specific TCRs recognized epitopes lying outside the regions that are mutated in the B.1.351 and B.1.1.7 variants.

For this clone: Its recognized antigen is unknown. Base quality data are lacking; no much larger clone is found one base away.

The trim is 5 bases for V and 1 base for J, with a gap of 14 bases between the germline ends. As encoded in the germline V gene, CDR1 is KGHSH while CDR2 is LQKENI. Including cysteine and phenylalanine, the CDR3 has 15 amino acids. The only DNA kept is the CDR3, 45 bases in frame from the first base. In the paper's terms, the time point label means: baseline before first vaccination. Samples from vaccinated people were obtained from the UK trials COV001 and COV002, which included a single-blind randomized controlled phase 2/3 trial of AZD1222 (ChAdOx1 nCoV-19) in healthy adults. For TCRbeta chain sequencing, PBMC samples were collected from trial participants at day 0 and at day 28 after the second dose. The CDR3 regions of human TCRbeta chains were analyzed by immunosequencing. Turning to the authors' computational methods: Repertoire TCRs were checked for matches against a reference library of SARS-CoV-2-specific TCRs that had been generated using the MIRA antigen-specificity platform. Breadth was defined as the fraction of unique TCRs that were SARS-CoV-2-associated. Depth was defined as the fraction of total T cells that were SARS-CoV-2-associated. Using the MIRA data, every spike-specific TCR was mapped to the spike region that the TCR reacted to and assigned to either a CD4 or a CD8 class. Log10-transformed breadth and depth values were compared by one-way ANOVA with Sidak's multiple comparisons tests. Not all clones reach the TCRdb copy of this immuneACCESS table, which keeps in-frame sequences only. Checked studies attribute under half of the gap to unresolved V genes and leave the rest unexplained. V, J and clone size are taken as reported in that table, and D and trimming were inferred from the DNA itself. The table for this sample lists 120,000 to 150,000 clones; about 92% of them were counted only once. The biggest ten clones account for 1.5% to 2% of the sample.

The sample in question was peripheral blood, obtained on day 0 of AZD1222 vaccination. The sequence is built from TRBV18 and TRBJ1-1; too little of a D gene remains to name it. The receptor was isolated from an adult in good health. The DNA sequence follows: TGTGCCAGCTCATCACGGTGGACCTCGAACACTGAAGCTTTCTTT. Translated, this is CASSSRWTSNTEAFF.